Included here is one T cell receptor beta chain sequence, with context. This clone was found a few times. Its binding antigen is unknown. It has no much larger one-base neighbor in the sample; base qualities were not kept. Using the deep immunoSEQ assay, multiplex PCR amplified TCR CDR3 regions from genomic DNA. Extracted genomic DNA from each cell subset was spread evenly across all wells of several immunoSEQ 96-well plates, with each plate serving as a replicate. For sorted subsets, 200 to 250 ng of genomic DNA, equivalent to 30,000 or so T cell genomes, went into each replicate PCR. The purified libraries were quantified using a Qubit 3.0 fluorometer, sized with a Bioanalyzer 2100, and then quantified again using the KAPA Library Quantification kit. Every immunoSEQ 96-well plate was sequenced on a separate single-read 150-cycle Illumina NextSeq 550 flow cell. Under the source paper's analysis protocol: Because the immunoSEQ output included only junctional sequences and no quality scores, the filtering could not be the same as the filtering used for full-length reads. Sequences were annotated with PyIR, a Python wrapper for IgBLAST v1.9, using IMGT germline references to assign V/J genes and CDR3. Any read was removed if the V/J assignment was weak (E-value above 1e-6), the CDR3 was missing, or the read contained stop codons, out-of-frame junctions, or ambiguous translated residues. A V3J clonotype was defined by an identical inferred V gene, J gene, and CDR3 amino acid sequence. Percentage overlap between repertoires was calculated by dividing the number of shared unique clonotypes by the size of the smaller repertoire. Repertoire richness was assessed with RTK rarefaction, the Chao1 estimator, and Recon v2.1 estimates of unobserved clonotypes. Generation probabilities were computed with OLGA for all TCRbeta clonotypes obtained by the gDNA method from four donors. Entries here come from immuneACCESS through TCRdb and include only in-frame sequences with V and J called. Some clones fail to appear in such tables; in the studies checked, an unresolved V gene covers under half of the shortfall, and the cause of the remainder is unknown. V and J calls and clone size are as listed in that table; D and trimming were resolved from the DNA. For this sample the table gives around 1 million clones, of which about three quarters were detected only once. Clones ranked in the top ten supply approximately 1.5% of the sample.

CDR1 and CDR2, per the germline V gene, are SGHAT and FQNNGV. V and J lose 5 bases and 7 bases, and a span of 15 bases separates them. Its CDR3 holds 14 amino acids, cysteine through phenylalanine. Only CDR3 DNA remains: 42 bases, in frame from the first base. This entry belongs to a study of shared clonotypes between healthy human individuals (TCRdb year 2020). Background on the whole study: Three men and a couple of women, aged 18 to 49 years, made up the cohort. To increase sequencing depth and limit assay-specific biases, different laboratories used diverse techniques to prepare libraries and sequence TCR repertoires. For each donor, CD4 naive and CD4 memory were each given three plates, CD8 naive was given two plates, and CD8 memory was given one plate. Per donor, leukapheresis produced somewhere between about 0.8 and 9 billion PBMCs. To estimate repertoire size and how much clonotypes are shared between individuals, the study performed deep sequencing of blood TCR repertoires from about five healthy adults.

Broader findings and caveats from the paper: Sharing across several donors was observed for about 4.8% of naive CD4, about 4% of naive CD8, 2.3% of memory CD4, and 0.4% of memory CD8 clonotypes. Incomplete sequencing was indicated by rarefaction of sorted-subset datasets, despite the large sequencing depth. Based on pairwise subsampling, the degree of clonotype sharing among donors was expected to be affected by sequencing depth. Naive subsets generally had larger estimated clonotype richness than memory subsets did. Compared with non-shared clonotypes, clonotypes shared by all four sorted-subset donors had higher generation probabilities. The small number of donors limited the genetic and exposure-history diversity represented. Sampling was restricted to blood, and TCR repertoires in tissues likely differ from the TCR repertoires found in blood.

Donors were healthy HIV-negative adults with no recently reported acute infections or vaccinations. Every donor was a Caucasian adult residing in Nashville, Tennessee, USA. CD4+ T cells were enriched through magnetic negative selection, after which naive cells were positively selected on CD45RA and the remaining negative fraction served as the memory subset. Blood was collected by leukapheresis, and PBMCs were isolated by Ficoll-Histopaque density gradient centrifugation and then cryopreserved in liquid nitrogen vapor phase. Purity and quantity of every magnetically sorted T cell population were checked by analytical flow cytometry. From each sorted fraction, genomic DNA was isolated and quantified by UV absorbance on a Nanodrop 2000c.

This clonotype originated in a man aged 18-30 years in good health. Here the chain combines TRBV11-2 and TRBJ1-3; the D gene cannot be named for sure. Sequencing input: memory CD4+ T cells sorted from blood. The intended sense of this specimen's cell subset or site label: CD45RA-negative fraction. In nucleotide form, the sequence is TGTGCCAGCAGCCTCGAACTGGTGGGGAACACCATATATTTT. It is translated as CASSLELVGNTIYF.